This T cell receptor beta chain stems from a study of blood T cell repertoires in COVID-19. In the study overall: Spain, Italy and the United States supplied samples that represented acute and convalescent COVID-19. In each case, the material was cDNA or gDNA derived from T cells, B-cell-depleted T cells, or PBMCs.

Original analysis: Reference gene primer amplification in the assay estimated nucleated cell counts. Clones were sequenced by immunoSEQ multiplex PCR, and TCRdb holds only the in-frame ones, with some missing. V, J and clone size are those of that table, while D and trimming were read from the DNA. Here the sample spans more than 85,000 clones, under 75% being singletons. What was sequenced was peripheral blood. The sequence came from a woman aged 60-75 years with acute or convalescent COVID-19.

In DNA, the CDR3 is TGTGCCAGCAGCGTTAACCCCCCCGGACAGGGCCGCACAGATACGCAGTATTTT. Amino acid sequence: CASSVNPPGQGRTDTQYF. J is TRBJ2-3 and V is TRBV9, with 8 nucleotides matching TRBD1. Trimming took 2 bases from V and 1 from J; bases not matched to a gene: 12. CDR3 size: 18 residues. From germline, CDR1 is SGDLS and CDR2 YYNGEE.